The clone carrying this TCR beta chain appeared a few times. Its specificity is not known. This entry is derived from a study of blood T cells in healthy people across ages. A J-beta primer mix and a sample-barcoded 5' primer were used in a second PCR of about 7 to 12 cycles. Every cDNA molecule bore a tag from a template-switch adaptor containing 12 random nucleotides. TCRdb processed the 5' RACE reads anew with MiXCR; each CDR3 protein has one entry. The repertoire consists of 1.5 million to 2 million distinct CDR3 sequences, with 28% occurring once and the leading ten covering 7% to 9%. Ten milliliters of peripheral blood were drawn from each donor into EDTA-treated tubes. The study's findings and limits: Higher naive T cell percentage went strongly together with higher TCR beta diversity.

Germline-derived CDR1 and CDR2 are SGHRS and YFSETQ. This CDR3 contains 16 residues. V lost 0 bases and J lost 3, with 14 bases in between. The chain uses TRBV5-1 and TRBJ2-3; possible D gene TRBD2, 5 bases. The receptor was derived from a woman in her 30s in good health. The sequencing sample was made of blood. The CDR3 loop reads CASSLAAGMGTDTQYF. CDR3 nucleotides: TGCGCCAGCAGCTTGGCCGCCGGGATGGGAACAGATACGCAGTATTTT.